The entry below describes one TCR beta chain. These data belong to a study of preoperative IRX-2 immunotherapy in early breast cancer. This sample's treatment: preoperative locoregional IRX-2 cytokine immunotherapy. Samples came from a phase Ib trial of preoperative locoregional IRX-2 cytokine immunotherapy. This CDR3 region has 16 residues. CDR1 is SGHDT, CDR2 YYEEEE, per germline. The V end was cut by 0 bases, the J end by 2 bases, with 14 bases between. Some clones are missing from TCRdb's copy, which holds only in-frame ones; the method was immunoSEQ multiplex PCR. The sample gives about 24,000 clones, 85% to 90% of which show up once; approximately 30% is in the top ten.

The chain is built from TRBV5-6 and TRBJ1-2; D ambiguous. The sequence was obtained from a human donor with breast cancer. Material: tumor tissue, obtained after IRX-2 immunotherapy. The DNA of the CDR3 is TGTGCCAGCAGCTTGGCCCTAGGTACGGGCAACTATGGCTACACCTTC. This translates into CASSLALGTGNYGYTF.